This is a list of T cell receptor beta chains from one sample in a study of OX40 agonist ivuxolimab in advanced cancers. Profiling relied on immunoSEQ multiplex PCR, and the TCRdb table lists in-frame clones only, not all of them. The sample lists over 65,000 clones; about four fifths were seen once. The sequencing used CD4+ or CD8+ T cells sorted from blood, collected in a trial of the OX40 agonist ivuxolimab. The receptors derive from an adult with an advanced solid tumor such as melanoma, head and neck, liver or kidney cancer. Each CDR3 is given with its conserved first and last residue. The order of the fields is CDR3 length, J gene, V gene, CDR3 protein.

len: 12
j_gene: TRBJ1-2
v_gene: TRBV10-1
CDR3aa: CASREVHYGYTF

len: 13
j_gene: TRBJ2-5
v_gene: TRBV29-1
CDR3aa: CSVEGQRSGTQYF

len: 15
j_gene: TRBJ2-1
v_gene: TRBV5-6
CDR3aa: CASSFWGSGFNEQFF

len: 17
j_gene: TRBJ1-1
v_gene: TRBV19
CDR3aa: CASSIDRFGLGDTEAFF

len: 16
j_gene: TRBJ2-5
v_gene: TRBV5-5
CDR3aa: CASSGLAGAPGETQYF

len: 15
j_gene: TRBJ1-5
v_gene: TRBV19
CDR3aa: CASRLTGAQGQPQHF

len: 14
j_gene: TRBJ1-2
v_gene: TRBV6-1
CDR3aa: CASTQERGNYGYTF

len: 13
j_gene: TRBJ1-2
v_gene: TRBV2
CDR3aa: CASSKQGALGYTF

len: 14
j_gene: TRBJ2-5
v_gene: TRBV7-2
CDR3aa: CASSPLAGTETQYF

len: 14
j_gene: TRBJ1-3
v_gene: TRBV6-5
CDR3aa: CASSRGQTGNTIYF

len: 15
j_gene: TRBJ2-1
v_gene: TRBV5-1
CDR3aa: CASSLEAGFYNEQFF

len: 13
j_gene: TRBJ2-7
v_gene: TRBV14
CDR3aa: CASSHSPSPEQYF

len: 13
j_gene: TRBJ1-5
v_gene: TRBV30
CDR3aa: CAWSVRRNQPQHF

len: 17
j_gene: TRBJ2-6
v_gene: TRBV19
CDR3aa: CASNAIRQGTGANVLTF

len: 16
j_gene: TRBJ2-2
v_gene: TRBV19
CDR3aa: CASSILLTRNTGELFF

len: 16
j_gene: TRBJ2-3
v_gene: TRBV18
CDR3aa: CASSTSGTPSTDTQYF

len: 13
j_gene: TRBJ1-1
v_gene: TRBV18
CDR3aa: CASSQLDRTEAFF

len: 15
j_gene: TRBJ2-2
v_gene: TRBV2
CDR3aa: CASSAQALNTGELFF

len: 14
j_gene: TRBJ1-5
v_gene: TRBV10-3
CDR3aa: CAISESVYNQPQHF

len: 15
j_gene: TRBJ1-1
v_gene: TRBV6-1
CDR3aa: CAGKRTSTGATEAFF

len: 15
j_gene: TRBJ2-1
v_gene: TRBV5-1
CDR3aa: CASTLAGGTYNEQFF

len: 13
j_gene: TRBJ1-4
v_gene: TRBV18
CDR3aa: CASSPLVGEKLFF

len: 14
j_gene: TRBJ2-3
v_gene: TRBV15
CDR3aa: CATTGGLQADTQYF

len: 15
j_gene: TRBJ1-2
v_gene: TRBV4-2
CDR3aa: CASSQGDGGNYGYTF

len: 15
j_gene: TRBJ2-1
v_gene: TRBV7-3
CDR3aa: CASSRLAGGQGEQFF

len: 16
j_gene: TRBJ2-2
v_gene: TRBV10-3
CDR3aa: CAIRGDRELNTGELFF

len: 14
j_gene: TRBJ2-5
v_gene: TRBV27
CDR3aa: CASSYGTGRETQYF

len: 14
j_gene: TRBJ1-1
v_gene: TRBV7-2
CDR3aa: CASSPGTANTEAFF

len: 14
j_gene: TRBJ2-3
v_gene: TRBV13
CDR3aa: CASSSLAGEDTQYF

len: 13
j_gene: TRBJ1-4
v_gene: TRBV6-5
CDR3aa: CASSRLRNEKLFF

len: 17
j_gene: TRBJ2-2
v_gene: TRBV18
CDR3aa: CASSPFRGQGSTGELFF

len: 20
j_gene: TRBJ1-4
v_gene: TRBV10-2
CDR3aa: CASRGTLGTSESATNEKLFF